These T cell receptor beta chains were read from a single sample in a study of cytomegalovirus exposure and HLA in healthy donors. Only in-frame clones appear in the TCRdb table, and some are missing; sequencing was by immunoSEQ multiplex PCR. The sample records about 100,000 clones, approximately 76% being singletons. Sequencing was performed on PBMCs. The receptors were gathered from a woman between 55 and 75 years old in good health and CMV-seropositive. CDR3s leave out the opening cysteine and the closing phenylalanine or tryptophan. Fields, in order: J gene, V gene, CDR3 protein.

j_call: TRBJ2-2; v_call: TRBV10-2; cdr3_aa: ASSESNLAGGLRANTGELF
j_call: TRBJ2-2; v_call: TRBV12-5; cdr3_aa: ASGLNTGSRELF
j_call: TRBJ1-5; v_call: TRBV28; cdr3_aa: ASSTTRGQPQH
j_call: TRBJ1-2; v_call: TRBV19; cdr3_aa: ASSADRGYYGYT
j_call: TRBJ1-1; v_call: TRBV9; cdr3_aa: ASSVQGYGEAF
j_call: TRBJ2-3; v_call: TRBV29-1; cdr3_aa: SVRQSTLTDTQY
j_call: TRBJ1-5; v_call: TRBV5-4; cdr3_aa: ASSLGTGHNQPQH
j_call: TRBJ2-5; v_call: TRBV5-4; cdr3_aa: ASSLGRGRDGETQY
j_call: TRBJ2-7; v_call: TRBV19; cdr3_aa: ASSIVGGSRSEQY
j_call: TRBJ2-3; v_call: TRBV15; cdr3_aa: ATSSSGTLITDTQY
j_call: TRBJ1-1; v_call: TRBV27; cdr3_aa: ASSLSAGVARAF
j_call: TRBJ1-4; v_call: TRBV30; cdr3_aa: AWSAVKAVLF
j_call: TRBJ2-7; v_call: TRBV5-4; cdr3_aa: ASSWSPGQGRYEQY
j_call: TRBJ2-1; v_call: TRBV19; cdr3_aa: ASKLTGLHNEQF
j_call: TRBJ2-5; v_call: TRBV5-6; cdr3_aa: AGSGRNQETQY
j_call: TRBJ1-1; v_call: TRBV29-1; cdr3_aa: SVEVGGGGTEAF
j_call: TRBJ2-7; v_call: TRBV10-1; cdr3_aa: ASSDAAAGWY
j_call: TRBJ1-4; v_call: TRBV19; cdr3_aa: ASSNTGWGEKLF
j_call: TRBJ2-2; v_call: TRBV19; cdr3_aa: ASRENTGELF
j_call: TRBJ2-7; v_call: TRBV7-9; cdr3_aa: ASSPSRVGAGEQY
j_call: TRBJ2-2; v_call: TRBV6-5; cdr3_aa: ASGEREGRELF
j_call: TRBJ2-7; v_call: TRBV9; cdr3_aa: ASSSGTDNYEQY
j_call: TRBJ1-1; v_call: TRBV6-5; cdr3_aa: ASSEVTGNTEAF
j_call: TRBJ1-2; v_call: TRBV7-2; cdr3_aa: ASSPYQGGVYGYT
j_call: TRBJ2-7; v_call: TRBV28; cdr3_aa: ASRLLAGYYEQY
j_call: TRBJ2-1; v_call: TRBV13; cdr3_aa: ASSLTSGRPLDEQF
j_call: TRBJ2-7; v_call: TRBV5-1; cdr3_aa: ASSFPGQGVYEQY
j_call: TRBJ1-5; v_call: TRBV10-3; cdr3_aa: AISESFGQGNQPQH
j_call: TRBJ1-5; v_call: TRBV7-9; cdr3_aa: ASSLAGGGTTNQPQH
j_call: TRBJ1-1; v_call: TRBV6-1; cdr3_aa: ASSEQNTEAF
j_call: TRBJ2-7; v_call: TRBV6-6; cdr3_aa: ASRLDYEQY
j_call: TRBJ2-6; v_call: TRBV7-9; cdr3_aa: ASSSGQYSGANVLT
j_call: TRBJ1-4; v_call: TRBV28; cdr3_aa: ASSVPGQGNEKLF
j_call: TRBJ1-4; v_call: TRBV20-1; cdr3_aa: SAGRGEKLF
j_call: TRBJ2-7; v_call: TRBV21-1; cdr3_aa: ASSKGTPSGCYEQY
j_call: TRBJ2-7; v_call: TRBV7-3; cdr3_aa: ASSLTYGPYEQY
j_call: TRBJ2-7; v_call: TRBV14; cdr3_aa: ASSQGLGLYEQY
j_call: TRBJ2-5; v_call: TRBV2; cdr3_aa: ASRLAGVYVETQY
j_call: TRBJ1-1; v_call: TRBV7-9; cdr3_aa: ASSLVSVNTEAF
j_call: TRBJ2-2; v_call: TRBV6-1; cdr3_aa: ASSPGFHPGELF
j_call: TRBJ1-3; v_call: TRBV9; cdr3_aa: ASSARDSGNTIY
j_call: TRBJ2-1; v_call: TRBV9; cdr3_aa: ASSGGAGSSYNEQF
j_call: TRBJ2-7; v_call: TRBV18; cdr3_aa: ASSRGTSGTNEQY
j_call: TRBJ1-5; v_call: TRBV7-9; cdr3_aa: ASSSQNQPQH
j_call: TRBJ2-7; v_call: TRBV7-2; cdr3_aa: ASSLPPASVQY
j_call: TRBJ1-1; v_call: TRBV10-1; cdr3_aa: ASSESSDRGEAF
j_call: NA; v_call: TRBV27; cdr3_aa: ASRAGNSYEQY
j_call: TRBJ1-5; v_call: TRBV2; cdr3_aa: ASSPVDSPGNQPQH
j_call: TRBJ2-7; v_call: TRBV11-2; cdr3_aa: ASSLGTGIYEQY